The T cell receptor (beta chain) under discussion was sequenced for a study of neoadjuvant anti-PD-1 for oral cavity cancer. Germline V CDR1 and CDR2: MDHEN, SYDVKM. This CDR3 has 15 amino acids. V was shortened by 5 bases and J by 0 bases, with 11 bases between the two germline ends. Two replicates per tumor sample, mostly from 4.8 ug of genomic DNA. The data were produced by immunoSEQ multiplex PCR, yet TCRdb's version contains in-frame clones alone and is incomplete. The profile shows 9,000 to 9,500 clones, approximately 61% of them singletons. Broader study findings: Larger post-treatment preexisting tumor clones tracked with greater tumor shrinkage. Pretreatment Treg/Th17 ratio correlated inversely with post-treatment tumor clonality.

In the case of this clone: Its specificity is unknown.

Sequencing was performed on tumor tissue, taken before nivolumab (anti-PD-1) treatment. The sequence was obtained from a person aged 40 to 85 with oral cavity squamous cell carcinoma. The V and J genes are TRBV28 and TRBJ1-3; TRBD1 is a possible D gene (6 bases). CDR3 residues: CASSRGQTSGNTIYF. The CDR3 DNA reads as TGTGCCAGCAGTCGGGGACAAACCTCTGGAAACACCATATATTTT.